The next 32 T cell receptor beta chains were all read from a single sample in a study of blood T cell repertoires in COVID-19. Produced via immunoSEQ multiplex PCR; TCRdb's table is partial and in-frame only. Of approximately 250,000 clones listed, approximately 86% were seen once; the top ten hold less than 4%. Sequencing was done on a sample of peripheral blood. The receptors here all came from a man between 18 and 35 years old with active or convalescent COVID-19.

As DNA, the CDR3 is TGTGCCAGCAGTTATACAGGGGGCCGAGAGGAGACCCAGTACTTC. Translating gives CASSYTGGREETQYF. The chain uses TRBV28 and TRBJ2-5, with TRBD1 matching over 9 bases. CDR3 length equals 15 residues. J lost 5 bases, V lost 4 bases, and 8 bases had no gene match. CDR1 MDHEN and CDR2 SYDVKM come from the germline V gene.

V gene TRBV19 combines with J gene TRBJ1-1; D ambiguous. The CDR3 consists of 15 residues. Germline CDR1 LNHDA, CDR2 SQIVND (reference sequence). The V and J ends lost 3 bases and 3 bases respectively, with 14 bases between them. CDR3 region: CASSIRGDLYTEAFF. CDR3 coding DNA: TGTGCCAGTAGTATCCGCGGCGATTTGTACACTGAAGCTTTCTTT. The full variable domain, in which reference TRBV19 and TRBJ1-1 provide the parts outside the CDR3, is DGGITQSPKYLFRKEGQNVTLSCEQNLNHDAMYWYRQDPGQGLRLIYYSQIVNDFQKGDIAEGYSVSREKKESFPLTVTSAQKNPTAFYLCASSIRGDLYTEAFFGQGTRLTVV.

V is TRBV25-1 and J is TRBJ1-3; D is perhaps TRBD1 (6 bases). From germline, CDR1 is MGHDK and CDR2 SYGVNS. V lost 5 bases, J lost 8 bases, and 16 bases lay in between. The CDR3 totals 14 residues. DNA for the CDR3: TGTGCCAGCAGTTGGGGGGGGCGCGAGGACACCATATATTTT. It codes for CASSWGGREDTIYF.

This clone was found a few times. The chain couples TRBV27 to TRBJ2-2; the D gene is possibly TRBD2 (5 bases). V shed 3 bases and J shed 7 bases, with 6 bases lying between them. Germline values: CDR1 MNHEY, CDR2 SMNVEV (reference sequence). The CDR3 spans 12 residues. The CDR3 nucleotides read TGTGCCAGCAGTTTTCGGGGCGGGGAGCTGTTTTTT. It codes for CASSFRGGELFF.

V gene TRBV5-1 combines with J gene TRBJ2-1, with D tentatively TRBD2 (5 bases). With 0 bases removed from V and 7 bases from J, the gap between germline ends came to 8 bases. The CDR3 sequence is 13 residues long. Germline CDR1 SGHRS, CDR2 YFSETQ. The CDR3 here is CASSLVERNEQFF. Written as DNA, the CDR3 is TGCGCCAGCAGCTTGGTCGAGCGGAATGAGCAGTTCTTC.

The CDR3 DNA follows: TGTGCCAGCAGTGAAGAGGGGCCCGCTTTCTTT. It codes for CASSEEGPAFF. The chain is built from TRBV6-1 and TRBJ1-1; a possible D gene is TRBD1 (5 bases). V lost 1 base and J 11 bases, leaving 8 bases between the germline ends. The CDR3 extends over 11 amino acids. Per germline, CDR1 MNHNS and CDR2 SASEGT.

This chain links TRBV19 with TRBJ1-1; D gene ambiguous. Trimming removed 7 bases from V and 6 bases from J, with 15 bases in between. The germline V gene has CDR1 LNHDA and CDR2 SQIVND (reference sequence). This CDR3 has 13 amino acids. The CDR3 DNA follows: TGTGCCAGTACCCACCGGGGTGTTGCTGAAGCTTTCTTT. Amino acid sequence: CASTHRGVAEAFF.

The V gene is TRBV16, the J gene TRBJ2-7; 10 positions agree with TRBD2. Losses at the gene ends were 4 bases for V and 2 bases for J; bases not matched to a gene: 26. There are 22 residues in the CDR3. CDR1 KGHSY and CDR2 FQNENV come from the germline V gene. The CDR3 loop is CASSRTITNQVGTSVTPYEQYF. For the CDR3, the DNA is TGTGCCAGCAGCCGCACTATAACCAATCAGGTCGGGACTAGCGTAACCCCCTACGAGCAGTACTTC.

V usage is TRBV28 and J usage is TRBJ2-1; tentative D call: TRBD2 (5 bases). V was cut by 7 bases and J by 6 bases, with 16 bases left in between. CDR1 is MDHEN, CDR2 SYDVKM, per germline. The CDR3 is 14 amino acids. The CDR3 DNA sequence: TGTGCCAGCAAAAAAGCGGCAGGAGGCAATGAGCAGTTCTTC. Translation gives CASKKAAGGNEQFF.

The chain has TRBV27 and TRBJ1-4, with D uncertain. V lost 5 bases, J lost 0 bases, and 10 bases lay in between. Germline V lookup: CDR1 MNHEY, CDR2 SMNVEV (reference sequence). The CDR3 runs to 15 residues. CDR3 sequence (DNA): TGTGCCAGCAGTCCGGTCCCTGCAACTAATGAAAAACTGTTTTTT. Amino acid sequence: CASSPVPATNEKLFF.

This chain links TRBV7-9 with TRBJ2-7; 9 bases agree with TRBD1. Trimming at V came to 5 bases and at J to 7 bases, leaving 6 bases not matched to a gene. There are 13 residues in the CDR3. The V gene's germline CDR1 is SEHNR and CDR2 FQNEAQ (reference sequence). CDR3 nucleotides: TGTGCCAGCAGCCCCGGGACAGGGATAGAGCAGTACTTC. Protein product: CASSPGTGIEQYF.

The chain joins TRBV30 to TRBJ1-5; 7 nucleotides match TRBD1. V was pared by 2 bases and J by 4 bases, with 5 bases of the junction left unmatched. There are 14 residues in the CDR3. In germline, CDR1 is GTSNPN, CDR2 SVGIG (reference sequence). This CDR3 is CAWSTDRANQPQHF. Here the CDR3 DNA reads TGTGCCTGGAGTACAGACAGGGCTAATCAGCCCCAGCATTTT. The whole variable domain, remainder taken from reference TRBV30 and TRBJ1-5, is SQTIHQWPATLVQPVGSPLSLECTVEGTSNPNLYWYRQAAGRGLQLLFYSVGIGQISSEVPQNLSASRPQDRQFILSSKKLLLSDSGFYLCAWSTDRANQPQHFGDGTRLSIL.

The V and J genes are TRBV5-4 and TRBJ2-7; 7 nucleotides line up with TRBD1. With 4 bases clipped from V and 5 bases from J, the junction kept 6 bases outside the gene matches. Germline CDR1 reads SGHNT; CDR2 reads YYREEE (reference sequence). There are 13 residues in the CDR3. The CDR3 DNA sequence: TGTGCCAGCAGCCCACAGGGGATTAACGAGCAGTACTTC. Translated: CASSPQGINEQYF.

The V gene is TRBV6-5, the J gene TRBJ1-1; 9 bases align to TRBD1. The CDR3 contains 15 residues. Germline V gives CDR1 MNHEY, CDR2 SVGAGI. V trimming: 2 bases; J trimming: 5 bases; junction bases outside the gene matches: 6. CDR3 bases: TGTGCCAGCAGTTACGGGACAGGGTCTCTGACTGAAGCTTTCTTT. Its translation: CASSYGTGSLTEAFF.

With respect to this clone: This same CDR3 is encoded by further DNA sequences in the sample. The genes are TRBV28 and TRBJ1-3; no reliable D call. Trimming removed 4 bases at V and 0 bases at J, with 10 bases between. From germline, CDR1 is MDHEN and CDR2 SYDVKM. The CDR3 is made up of 15 amino acids. The CDR3 is CASSSPSGSGNTIYF. The CDR3 DNA reads as TGTGCCAGCAGTTCCCCCTCGGGCTCTGGAAACACCATATATTTT. Together with reference TRBV28 and TRBJ1-3, the CDR3 gives the full variable domain: DVKVTQSSRYLVKRTGEKVFLECVQDMDHENMFWYRQDPGLGLRLIYFSYDVKMKEKGDIPEGYSVSREKKERFSLILESASTNQTSMYLCASSSPSGSGNTIYFGEGSWLTVV.

The rearrangement links TRBV19 to TRBJ1-6; D unresolved. CDR3 length equals 14 residues. CDR1 and CDR2 (germline): LNHDA, SQIVND (reference sequence). With 5 bases removed from V and 5 bases from J, the gap between germline ends came to 10 bases. CDR3 bases: TGTGCCAGTAGTTCCCAGGCCAATAATTCACCCCTCCACTTT. As protein: CASSSQANNSPLHF.

CDR3 DNA: TGTGCCAGCAGTGAAATCGGGTCGGGACTAGCGGGAGGATCCAGGAGGGAGACCCAGTACTTC. Encoded protein: CASSEIGSGLAGGSRRETQYF. This sequence joins TRBV6-1 and TRBJ2-5, with TRBD2 matching over 15 bases. The CDR3 loop spans 21 amino acids. The J segment lost 5 bases and the V segment lost 2 bases, leaving 18 bases of the junction unmatched. Germline CDR1 is MNHNS and CDR2 is SASEGT.

The genes are TRBV9 and TRBJ1-2; D remains ambiguous. Germline V lookup: CDR1 SGDLS, CDR2 YYNGEE. There are 13 residues in the CDR3. V was pared by 5 bases and J by 4 bases, with 12 bases between. CDR3 coding DNA: TGTGCCAGCAGGGATGGAGGGCCCTATGGCTACACCTTC. Translation: CASRDGGPYGYTF.

The rearrangement links TRBV2 to TRBJ2-1; tentatively, D is TRBD1 (5 bases). Germline values: CDR1 SNHLY, CDR2 FYNNEI. V was clipped by 4 bases and J by 13 bases, with 11 bases between them. The CDR3 runs to 11 residues. CDR3 bases: TGTGCCAGCAGTGTCGGTCAGGGTCAGTTCTTC. Protein: CASSVGQGQFF.

J is TRBJ2-7 and V is TRBV7-9; TRBD1 might be the D (6 bases). Germline V lookup: CDR1 SEHNR, CDR2 FQNEAQ (reference sequence). V lost 5 bases and J lost 0, with 14 bases in between. The CDR3 consists of 15 residues. CDR3 bases: TGTGCCAGCAGCCAGGGGCGGTTTAGCTCCTACGAGCAGTACTTC. It codes for CASSQGRFSSYEQYF. The full variable domain, its missing parts supplied by reference TRBV7-9 and TRBJ2-7, is DTGVSQNPRHKITKRGQNVTFRCDPISEHNRLYWYRQTLGQGPEFLTYFQNEAQLEKSRLLSDRFSAERPKGSFSTLEIQRTEQGDSAMYLCASSQGRFSSYEQYFGPGTRLTVT.

The V and J genes are TRBV19 and TRBJ2-7; 11 bases align to TRBD2. The V and J ends lost 4 bases and 3 bases, in that order; junction bases with no gene match: 5. From germline, CDR1 is LNHDA and CDR2 SQIVND (reference sequence). CDR3 length: 15 residues. This chain's CDR3 is CASSTGTSGNYEQYF. In nucleotides, the CDR3 is TGTGCCAGTAGTACCGGGACTAGCGGTAACTACGAGCAGTACTTC.

This rearrangement joins TRBV5-8 to TRBJ2-7; the match to TRBD2 covers 14 bases. This CDR3 comprises 17 residues. V trimming: 4 bases; J trimming: 3 bases; junction bases outside the gene matches: 9. Looked up from germline, CDR1 is SGHTS and CDR2 is YDEGEE. The CDR3 reads CASSAAGTSGRSYEQYF. For the CDR3, the DNA is TGTGCCAGCAGCGCCGCCGGGACTAGCGGGAGAAGCTACGAGCAGTACTTC.

J is TRBJ2-7 and V is TRBV21-1; the table gives TRBD2 as D, unverified against the DNA. TRBV21-1 is noted as a pseudogene. The CDR3 contains 15 residues. The CDR3 is CASSTGSGENYEQYF. CDR3 nucleotide sequence: TGTGCCAGCTCAACAGGGAGCGGGGAAAACTACGAGCAGTACTTC.

The chain combines TRBV11-2 with TRBJ2-7; maybe TRBD1 (5 bases). This CDR3 comprises 15 residues. V shed 5 bases and J shed 0 bases, with 14 bases lying between them. In germline, CDR1 is SGHAT, CDR2 FQNNGV. Here the CDR3 DNA reads TGTGCCAGCAGCCAACAGGCTCTTAGCTCCTACGAGCAGTACTTC. This translates into CASSQQALSSYEQYF.

The chain uses TRBV7-8 and TRBJ2-7, with 11 bases identical to TRBD2. The CDR3 has 16 residues. V was pared by 7 bases and J by 4 bases, with 12 bases of the junction left unmatched. The germline V gene has CDR1 SGHVS and CDR2 FQNEAQ. CDR3 in DNA: TGTGCCAGCACCCCATACCGAGTAGCGGGAGGGTACGAGCAGTACTTC. Residues: CASTPYRVAGGYEQYF. The full variable domain, in which reference TRBV7-8 and TRBJ2-7 provide the parts outside the CDR3, is GAGVSQSPRYKVAKRGQDVALRCDPISGHVSLFWYQQALGQGPEFLTYFQNEAQLDKSGLPSDRFFAERPEGSVSTLKIQRTQQEDSAVYLCASTPYRVAGGYEQYFGPGTRLTVT.

This chain links TRBV19 with TRBJ2-1; TRBD2 is a possible D gene (6 bases). The CDR3 length is 15 residues. Germline CDR1 is LNHDA and CDR2 is SQIVND (reference sequence). Trimming left V 5 bases short and J 8 bases short, with 19 bases between. Here the CDR3 DNA reads TGTGCCAGTAGTCTCCTACGGGGGTCGGGCCATGAGCAGTTCTTC. Translated, it gives CASSLLRGSGHEQFF.

V is TRBV9 and J is TRBJ2-2, with 7 bases matching TRBD1. Trimming at V came to 4 bases and at J to 3 bases, leaving 12 bases not matched to a gene. This CDR3 spans 17 amino acids. Per germline, CDR1 SGDLS and CDR2 YYNGEE. The CDR3 here is CASSQPAFQGDTGELFF. CDR3 bases: TGTGCCAGCAGCCAACCCGCGTTTCAGGGGGACACCGGGGAGCTGTTTTTT. Full variable domain (outside the CDR3, taken from reference TRBV9 and TRBJ2-2): DSGVTQTPKHLITATGQRVTLRCSPRSGDLSVYWYQQSLDQGLQFLIQYYNGEERAKGNILERFSAQQFPDLHSELNLSSLELGDSALYFCASSQPAFQGDTGELFFGEGSRLTVL.

The chain is built from TRBV29-1 and TRBJ2-6; 8 nucleotides align to TRBD1. V trimming: 4 bases; J trimming: 2 bases; junction bases outside the gene matches: 13. The CDR3 consists of 18 residues. CDR1 is SQVTM and CDR2 is ANQGSEA in the germline V gene. This chain's CDR3 is CSVVGVGARGPGANVLTF. The CDR3 DNA follows: TGCAGCGTTGTTGGTGTCGGGGCCAGGGGGCCTGGGGCCAACGTCCTGACTTTC.

This sequence joins TRBV28 and TRBJ2-7; 10 nucleotides align to TRBD2. The length of the CDR3 is 13 residues. V lost 8 bases and J lost 2; bases outside the gene matches: 3. CDR1 is MDHEN, CDR2 SYDVKM, per germline. The CDR3 nucleotides read TGTGCCAGCCTAGCGGGGGCAACCTACGAGCAGTACTTC. Translated, it gives CASLAGATYEQYF.

This clone has just one count. Here the CDR3 DNA reads TGTGCCAGTAGTTCTTTGACACCCATGAACACTGAAGCTTTCTTT. It specifies CASSSLTPMNTEAFF. The gene calls are TRBV19 and TRBJ1-1; D uncertain. In germline, CDR1 is LNHDA, CDR2 SQIVND (reference sequence). Deletions cut 5 bases from V and 0 bases from J, with 13 bases between. This CDR3 contains 15 residues.

This sequence joins TRBV30 and TRBJ2-7; perhaps TRBD1 as D (6 bases). The CDR3 runs to 11 residues. The V end was cut by 5 bases, the J end by 4 bases, with 9 bases between. In germline, CDR1 is GTSNPN, CDR2 SVGIG (reference sequence). The CDR3 spells CAWARGYEQYF. CDR3 coding DNA: TGTGCCTGGGCTAGGGGGTACGAGCAGTACTTC.

The rearrangement joins TRBV28 to TRBJ1-1; perhaps TRBD1 as D (6 bases). Germline lookup yields CDR1 MDHEN and CDR2 SYDVKM. The CDR3 extends over 17 amino acids. Trimming took 2 bases from V and 5 from J, leaving 21 bases between them. The CDR3, as DNA: TGTGCCAGCAGTTTAGGCCTGGTGGGGGCTGGAGTTACTGAAGCTTTCTTT. Its protein product is CASSLGLVGAGVTEAFF.